This TCR beta chain is drawn from a study of blood T cell repertoires in COVID-19. Whole-study context: Acute-phase and convalescent COVID-19 samples originated in the United States, Italy and Spain. Sources were T cells, B-cell-depleted T cells, or PBMCs; the material itself was cDNA or gDNA.

The germline gives CDR1 WSHSY, CDR2 SAAADI. V was trimmed by 6 bases and J by 0 bases, leaving 11 bases between them. This CDR3 is 15 amino acids long. Per the original data handling: Scientists estimated how many nucleated cells there were by amplifying reference gene primers. Using immunoSEQ multiplex PCR, the repertoire was profiled, and TCRdb retains in-frame clones only, with some absent. That table gives V, J and clone size, and the DNA gave D and trimming. The sample has about 380,000 clones, over 65% seen once. Sequencing was performed on peripheral blood. The gene calls are TRBV10-2 and TRBJ2-2, with a possible D match to TRBD2 (7 bases). The TCR comes from a human donor with acute or convalescent COVID-19. The donor label of this sample is uncertain. CDR3: CASRRGGPNTGELFF. DNA for the CDR3: TGCGCCAGCAGGAGGGGGGGCCCGAACACCGGGGAGCTGTTTTTT.